This T cell receptor beta chain appears in the sequencing data of a study of blood T cell repertoires in COVID-19. From germline, CDR1 is LGHNA and CDR2 YSLEER. CDR3 size: 14 residues. The J segment lost 6 bases and the V segment lost 2 bases, leaving 6 bases of the junction unmatched. Original analysis: Estimated nucleated cell counts came from reference gene primer amplification. Profiled with immunoSEQ multiplex PCR; TCRdb holds only in-frame clones, not every one. The DNA was the basis for D and trimming; V, J and clone size are from that table. This sample yields approximately 350,000 clones, of which roughly 90% are seen a single time; 0.95% to 1.5% belongs to the top ten.

This TCR was recovered from a man in his forties with acute or convalescent COVID-19. Sequenced material: peripheral blood. The chain joins TRBV4-3 to TRBJ2-7; 8 nucleotides agree with TRBD1. In nucleotides, the CDR3 is TGCGCCAGCAGCCAACGCAGGACAGGGCCCGAGCAGTACTTC. It yields the protein CASSQRRTGPEQYF.